This entry describes one T cell receptor beta chain. The sample is drawn from a study of blood T cell repertoires in COVID-19. Across the study: The study drew acute and convalescent COVID-19 samples from the United States, Italy and Spain. T cells, B-cell-depleted T cells, or PBMCs supplied cDNA or gDNA.

Unmatched junction bases numbered 6, after V lost 5 bases and J lost 7 bases. CDR3 length: 15 amino acids. Germline assignment: CDR1 LNHDA and CDR2 SQIVND (reference sequence). Per the original data handling: It was from reference gene primer amplification that nucleated cell counts were estimated. Some clones are missing from TCRdb's copy, which holds only in-frame ones; the method was immunoSEQ multiplex PCR. V and J calls and clone size follow that table, whereas D and trimming were derived from the DNA. The profile covers about 170,000 clones, with 85% to 95% appearing a single time and 3.5% to 5% taken by the ten largest.

This receptor was obtained from a woman between 50 and 59 years old with acute or convalescent COVID-19. The V gene is TRBV19, the J gene TRBJ1-6, with TRBD1 identical over 9 bases. The sample consisted of peripheral blood. CDR3 bases: TGTGCCAGTAGTGATCGACAGGGGGACAATTCACCCCTCCACTTT. Protein sequence: CASSDRQGDNSPLHF.